This T cell receptor (beta chain) is from a study of blood T cell repertoires in COVID-19. Ages ranged from about 18 to 89 years, with residence in 24 US areas. Self-reported history from a screening survey and questionnaire set each donor's cohort. Produced via immunoSEQ multiplex PCR; TCRdb's table is partial and in-frame only. The sample shows about 270,000 clones, approximately 90% of them seen only once. The CDR3 is 13 amino acids. The germline V gene encodes CDR1 ENHRY and CDR2 SYGVKD. The V segment lost 9 bases and the J segment 2 bases; nucleotides outside the gene matches: 5. The receptor was isolated from a middle-aged man who had been exposed to COVID-19. Sequenced input: PBMCs or T cells enriched from blood (not recorded which). The chain recombines TRBV10-3 with TRBJ1-1; 8 bases are a match to TRBD1. CDR3 DNA: TGTGCCATTCAGGACAGGGACAACACTGAAGCTTTCTTT. Encoded protein: CAIQDRDNTEAFF.